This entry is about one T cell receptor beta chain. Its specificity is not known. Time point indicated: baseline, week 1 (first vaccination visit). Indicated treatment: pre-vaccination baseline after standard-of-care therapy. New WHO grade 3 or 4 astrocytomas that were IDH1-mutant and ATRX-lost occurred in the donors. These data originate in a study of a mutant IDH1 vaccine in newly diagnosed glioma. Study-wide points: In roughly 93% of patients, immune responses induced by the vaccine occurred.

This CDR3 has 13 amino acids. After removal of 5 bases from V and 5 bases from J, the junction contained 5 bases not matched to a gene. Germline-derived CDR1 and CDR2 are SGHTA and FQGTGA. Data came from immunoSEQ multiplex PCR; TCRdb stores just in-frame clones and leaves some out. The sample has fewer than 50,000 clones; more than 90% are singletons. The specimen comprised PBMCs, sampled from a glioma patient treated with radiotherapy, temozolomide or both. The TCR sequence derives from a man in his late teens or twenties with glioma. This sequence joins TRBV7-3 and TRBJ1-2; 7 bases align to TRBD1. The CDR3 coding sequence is TGTGCCAGCAGCACTCAACAGGGGTATGGCTACACCTTC. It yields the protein CASSTQQGYGYTF.